These 9 T cell receptor beta chains came from one sample sequenced in a study of T cell responses to AZD1222 COVID-19 vaccine. Profiling relied on immunoSEQ multiplex PCR, and the TCRdb table lists in-frame clones only, not all of them. Found here are about 180,000 clones, just over 85% of them singletons; the top ten hold about 0.53%. Sample: peripheral blood, taken on day 0 of AZD1222 vaccination. The receptors were sampled from an adult in good health.

The V and J genes are TRBV19 and TRBJ2-7; a possible D gene is TRBD2 (6 bases). The CDR3 has 16 amino acids. The germline CDR1 and CDR2 sequences are LNHDA and SQIVND (reference sequence). V shed 4 bases and J shed 0 bases, with 16 bases lying between them. The CDR3, as DNA: TGTGCCAGTAGTAGCGCAATTGGAGGGAGCTCCTACGAGCAGTACTTC. Translation: CASSSAIGGSSYEQYF.

The CDR3 here is CASSGGNRVNTEAFF. Written as DNA, the CDR3 is TGTGCCAGCAGCGGGGGGAACAGGGTGAACACTGAAGCTTTCTTT. The genes are TRBV9 and TRBJ1-1; tentatively, D is TRBD1 (6 bases). The V end was cut by 3 bases, the J end by 0 bases, with 12 bases between. CDR1 and CDR2 (germline): SGDLS, YYNGEE. The CDR3 has 15 residues.

The chain recombines TRBV6-5 with TRBJ1-1; D ambiguous. This CDR3 is 12 amino acids long. Trimming removed 6 bases at V and 7 bases at J, with 12 bases between. The germline V gene has CDR1 MNHEY and CDR2 SVGAGI. CDR3 region: CASSRMSFEAFF. In nucleotides, the CDR3 is TGTGCCAGCAGCCGTATGAGTTTTGAAGCTTTCTTT.

The sample holds a few counts of this clone. The chain carries TRBV5-4 and TRBJ1-1, with D perhaps TRBD1 (6 bases). The V end was cut by 4 bases, the J end by 7 bases, with 17 bases between. Germline V gives CDR1 SGHNT, CDR2 YYREEE (reference sequence). The CDR3 contains 14 residues. CDR3 loop: CASSKNRDFGEAFF. As DNA, the CDR3 is TGTGCCAGCAGCAAAAACAGGGACTTCGGTGAAGCTTTCTTT.

This clone turned up a few times. The rearrangement joins TRBV12-5 to TRBJ1-3; D is undetermined. In germline, CDR1 is LGHNT, CDR2 FRNRAP. This CDR3 region has 15 residues. Trimming removed 5 bases from V and 0 bases from J, with 11 bases in between. The chain's CDR3 is CASGGLRDSGNTIYF. In DNA, the CDR3 is TGTGCTAGTGGTGGACTAAGGGACTCTGGAAACACCATATATTTT.

V usage is TRBV28 and J usage is TRBJ1-3; no firm D call. Germline V gene lookup returns CDR1 MDHEN and CDR2 SYDVKM. The germline V and J ends were trimmed by 4 bases and 2 bases, with 12 bases remaining between them. This CDR3 contains 15 residues. CDR3 sequence reads: CASSSSGMTGNTIYF. The CDR3 DNA sequence: TGTGCCAGCAGTTCGTCGGGAATGACTGGAAACACCATATATTTT.

This clone has only a few counts. The chain carries TRBV11-2 and TRBJ2-1, with D maybe TRBD2 (6 bases). Germline lookup yields CDR1 SGHAT and CDR2 FQNNGV. CDR3 size: 15 residues. The V end lost 0 bases, the J end lost 14 bases, and 20 bases lay between the germline ends. CDR3 bases: TGTGCCAGCAGCTTAGATCCCGGGGGTGAGGCTTCGAAGTTCTTC. Its translation: CASSLDPGGEASKFF.

This clone was recorded once. The V and J genes are TRBV5-1 and TRBJ1-4; 8 nucleotides line up with TRBD1. V trimming: 1 base; J trimming: 5 bases; junction bases outside the gene matches: 1. Germline V gene lookup returns CDR1 SGHRS and CDR2 YFSETQ. CDR3 length equals 14 residues. CDR3 bases: TGCGCCAGCAGCTTGTGGACAGGGAATGAAAAACTGTTTTTT. It encodes CASSLWTGNEKLFF.

V and J are TRBV4-3 and TRBJ1-5; tentatively, D is TRBD1 (5 bases). V was clipped by 4 bases and J by 7 bases, with 11 bases between them. This CDR3 comprises 13 residues. The germline V gene has CDR1 LGHNA and CDR2 YSLEER. The CDR3 nucleotides are TGCGCCAGCAGCCCCGAACCAGGGCAGCCCCAGCATTTT. It specifies CASSPEPGQPQHF.